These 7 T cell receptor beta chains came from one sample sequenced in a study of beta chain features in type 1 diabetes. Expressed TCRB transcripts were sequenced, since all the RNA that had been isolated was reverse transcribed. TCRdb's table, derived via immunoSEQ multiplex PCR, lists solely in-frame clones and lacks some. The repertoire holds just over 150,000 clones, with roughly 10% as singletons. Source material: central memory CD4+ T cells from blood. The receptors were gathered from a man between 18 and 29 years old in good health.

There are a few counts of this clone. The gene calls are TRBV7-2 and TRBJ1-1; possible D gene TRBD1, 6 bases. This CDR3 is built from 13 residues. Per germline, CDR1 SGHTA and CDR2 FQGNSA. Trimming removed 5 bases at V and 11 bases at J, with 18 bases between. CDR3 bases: TGTGCCAGCAGCGTCAGGGGCCTTCGTACCGCTTTCTTT. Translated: CASSVRGLRTAFF. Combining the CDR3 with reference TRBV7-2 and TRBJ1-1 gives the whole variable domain GAGVSQSPSNKVTEKGKDVELRCDPISGHTALYWYRQSLGQGLEFLIYFQGNSAPDKSGLPSDRFSAERTGGSVSTLTIQRTQQEDSAVYLCASSVRGLRTAFFGQGTRLTVV.

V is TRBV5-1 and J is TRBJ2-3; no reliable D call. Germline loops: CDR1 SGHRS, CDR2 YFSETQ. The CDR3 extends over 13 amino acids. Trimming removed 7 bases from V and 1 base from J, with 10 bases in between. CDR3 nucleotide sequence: TGCGCCAGCGTCTCGACTGGCACAGATACGCAGTATTTT. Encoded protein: CASVSTGTDTQYF.

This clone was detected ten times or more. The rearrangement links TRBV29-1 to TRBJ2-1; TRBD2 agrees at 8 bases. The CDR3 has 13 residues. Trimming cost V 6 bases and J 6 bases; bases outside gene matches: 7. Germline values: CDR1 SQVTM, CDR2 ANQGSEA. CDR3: CSVPLGGGNEQFF. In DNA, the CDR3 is TGCAGCGTCCCCCTCGGGGGGGGCAATGAGCAGTTCTTC.

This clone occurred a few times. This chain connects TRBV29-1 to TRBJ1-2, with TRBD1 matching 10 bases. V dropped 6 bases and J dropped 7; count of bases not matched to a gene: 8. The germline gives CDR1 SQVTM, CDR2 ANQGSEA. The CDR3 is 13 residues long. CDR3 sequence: CSVATGGAPGYTF. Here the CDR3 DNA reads TGCAGCGTCGCGACAGGGGGCGCGCCTGGCTACACCTTC.

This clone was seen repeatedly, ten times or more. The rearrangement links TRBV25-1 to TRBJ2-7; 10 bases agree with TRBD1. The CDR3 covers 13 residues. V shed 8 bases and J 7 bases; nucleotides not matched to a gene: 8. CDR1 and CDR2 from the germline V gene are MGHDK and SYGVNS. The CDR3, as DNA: TGTGCCAGCTCCGGGACAGGGGAGAGGGAGCAGTACTTC. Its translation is CASSGTGEREQYF.

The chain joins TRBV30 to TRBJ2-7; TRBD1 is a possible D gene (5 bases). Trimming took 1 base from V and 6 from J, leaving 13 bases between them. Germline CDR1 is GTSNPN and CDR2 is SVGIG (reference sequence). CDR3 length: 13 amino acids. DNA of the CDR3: TGTGCCTGGAGTGCGTCTGAGCAGGGCGAGCAGTACTTC. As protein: CAWSASEQGEQYF. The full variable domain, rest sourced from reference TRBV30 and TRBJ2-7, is SQTIHQWPATLVQPVGSPLSLECTVEGTSNPNLYWYRQAAGRGLQLLFYSVGIGQISSEVPQNLSASRPQDRQFILSSKKLLLSDSGFYLCAWSASEQGEQYFGPGTRLTVT.

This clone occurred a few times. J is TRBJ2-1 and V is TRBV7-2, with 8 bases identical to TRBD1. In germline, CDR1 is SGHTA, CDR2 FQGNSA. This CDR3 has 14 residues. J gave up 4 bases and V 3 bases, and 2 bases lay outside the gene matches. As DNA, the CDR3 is TGTGCCAGCAGCTTGGACAGGGCTTACAATGAGCAGTTCTTC. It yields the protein CASSLDRAYNEQFF.